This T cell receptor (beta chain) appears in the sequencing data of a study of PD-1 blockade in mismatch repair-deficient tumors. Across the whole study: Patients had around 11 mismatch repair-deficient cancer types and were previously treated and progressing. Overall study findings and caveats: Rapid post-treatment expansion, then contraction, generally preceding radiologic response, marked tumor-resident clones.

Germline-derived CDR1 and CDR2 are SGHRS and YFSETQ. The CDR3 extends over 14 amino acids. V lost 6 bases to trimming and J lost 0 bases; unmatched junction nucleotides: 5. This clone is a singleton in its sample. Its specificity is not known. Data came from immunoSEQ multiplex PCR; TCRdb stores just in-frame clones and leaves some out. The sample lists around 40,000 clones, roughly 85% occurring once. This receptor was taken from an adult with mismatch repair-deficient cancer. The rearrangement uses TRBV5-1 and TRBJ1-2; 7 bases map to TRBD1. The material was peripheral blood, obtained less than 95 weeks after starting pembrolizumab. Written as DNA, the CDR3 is TGCGCCAGCACCACCGGGACAGCTAACTATGGCTACACCTTC. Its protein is CASTTGTANYGYTF.